The sequence of this T cell receptor (beta chain) was determined in a study of siplizumab effects on memory and regulatory T cells. Findings of the study overall: Assignment to unstimulated subsets succeeded for only a minor fraction of the alloreactive clones. Roughly 75-97% of proliferating CD4+ or CD8+ clones lacked a naive or memory phenotype that could be assigned.

Details on this clone: Its antigen remains unidentified.

Around 100,000 TCR templates underwent assay in every sample. The data were produced by immunoSEQ multiplex PCR, yet TCRdb's version contains in-frame clones alone and is incomplete. The sample has roughly 100,000 clones, approximately 93% seen once; the top ten hold approximately 7.1%. The CDR3 has 15 residues. Germline-derived CDR1 and CDR2 are GTSNPN and SVGIG (reference sequence). V lost 0 bases, J lost 1 base, and 6 bases stayed unmatched. The sequence was collected from a human donor in good health. This rearrangement joins TRBV30 to TRBJ2-7; 7 bases agree with TRBD1. Material: CD8+ T cells sorted from blood. CDR3: CAWSVGRGFSYEQYF. As DNA, the CDR3 is TGTGCCTGGAGTGTAGGCAGGGGGTTTTCCTACGAGCAGTACTTC.